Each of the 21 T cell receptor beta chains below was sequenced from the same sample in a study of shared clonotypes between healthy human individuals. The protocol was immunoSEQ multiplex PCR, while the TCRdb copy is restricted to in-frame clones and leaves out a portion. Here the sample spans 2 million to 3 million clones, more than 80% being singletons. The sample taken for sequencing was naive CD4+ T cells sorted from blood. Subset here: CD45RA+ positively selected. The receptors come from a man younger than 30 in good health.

This chain's CDR3 is CASREDRGSTEAFF. CDR3 bases: TGTGCCAGCAGAGAGGACAGGGGGTCCACTGAAGCTTTCTTT. V usage is TRBV6-6 and J usage is TRBJ1-1; 10 bases match TRBD1. This CDR3 is built from 14 residues. Germline V gene data show CDR1 as MNHNY and CDR2 as SVGAGI (reference sequence). Trimming at V came to 6 bases and at J to 4 bases, leaving 5 bases not matched to a gene.

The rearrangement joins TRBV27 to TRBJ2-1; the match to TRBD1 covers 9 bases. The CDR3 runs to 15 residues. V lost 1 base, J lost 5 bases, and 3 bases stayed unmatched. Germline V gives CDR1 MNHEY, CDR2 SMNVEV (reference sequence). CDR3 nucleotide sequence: TGTGCCAGCAGTTTATACGACAGGGGGAACAATGAGCAGTTCTTC. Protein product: CASSLYDRGNNEQFF.

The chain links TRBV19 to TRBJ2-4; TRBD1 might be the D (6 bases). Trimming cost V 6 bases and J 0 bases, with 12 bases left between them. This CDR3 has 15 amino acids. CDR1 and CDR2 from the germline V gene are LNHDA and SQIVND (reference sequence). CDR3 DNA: TGTGCCAGTAGAAGGACAGACCTAGCCAAAAACATTCAGTACTTC. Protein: CASRRTDLAKNIQYF.

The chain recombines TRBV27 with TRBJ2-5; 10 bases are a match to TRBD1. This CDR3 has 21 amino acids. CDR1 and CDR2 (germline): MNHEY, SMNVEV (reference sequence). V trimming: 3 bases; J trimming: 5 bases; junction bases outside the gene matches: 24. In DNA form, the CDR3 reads TGTGCCAGCAGTTTGGGTCCCGGGACAGGGGAAGGCGAGTTCGGGTGGGAGACCCAGTACTTC. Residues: CASSLGPGTGEGEFGWETQYF.

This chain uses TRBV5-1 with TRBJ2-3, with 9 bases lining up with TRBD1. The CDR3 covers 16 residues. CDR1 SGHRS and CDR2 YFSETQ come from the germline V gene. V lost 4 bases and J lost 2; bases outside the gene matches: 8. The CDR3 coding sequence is TGCGCCAGCAGCCCATGGGGGACAGGGAACACAGATACGCAGTATTTT. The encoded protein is CASSPWGTGNTDTQYF. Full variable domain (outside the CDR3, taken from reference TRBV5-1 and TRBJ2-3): KAGVTQTPRYLIKTRGQQVTLSCSPISGHRSVSWYQQTPGQGLQFLFEYFSETQRNKGNFPGRFSGRQFSNSRSEMNVSTLELGDSALYLCASSPWGTGNTDTQYFGPGTRLTVL.

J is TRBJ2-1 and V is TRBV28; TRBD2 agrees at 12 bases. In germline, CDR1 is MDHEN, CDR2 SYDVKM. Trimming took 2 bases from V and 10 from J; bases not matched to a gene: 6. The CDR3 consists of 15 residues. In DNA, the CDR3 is TGTGCCAGCAGTTTACCTAGCGGGGGGGCAAGGGAGCAGTTCTTC. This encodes CASSLPSGGAREQFF.

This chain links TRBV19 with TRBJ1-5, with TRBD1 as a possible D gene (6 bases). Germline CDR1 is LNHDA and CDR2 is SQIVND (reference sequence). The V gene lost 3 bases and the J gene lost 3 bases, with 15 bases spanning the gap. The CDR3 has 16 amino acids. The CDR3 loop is CASSIFTGTLNQPQHF. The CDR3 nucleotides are TGTGCCAGTAGTATCTTCACAGGGACTCTCAATCAGCCCCAGCATTTT.

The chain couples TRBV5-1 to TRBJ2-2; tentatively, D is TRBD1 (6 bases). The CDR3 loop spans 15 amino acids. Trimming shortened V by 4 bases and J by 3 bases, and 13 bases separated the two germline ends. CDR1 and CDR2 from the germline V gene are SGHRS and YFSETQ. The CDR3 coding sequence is TGCGCCAGCAGCGCCCCAGGGGCCCACACCGGGGAGCTGTTTTTT. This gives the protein CASSAPGAHTGELFF.

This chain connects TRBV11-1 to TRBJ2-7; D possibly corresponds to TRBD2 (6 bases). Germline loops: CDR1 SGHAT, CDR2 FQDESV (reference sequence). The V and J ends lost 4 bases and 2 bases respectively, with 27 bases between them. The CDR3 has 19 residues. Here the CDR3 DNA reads TGTGCCAGCAGCTCTCCGGGACTTTTTTTCGGTTTGGACCCCTACGAGCAGTACTTC. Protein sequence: CASSSPGLFFGLDPYEQYF.

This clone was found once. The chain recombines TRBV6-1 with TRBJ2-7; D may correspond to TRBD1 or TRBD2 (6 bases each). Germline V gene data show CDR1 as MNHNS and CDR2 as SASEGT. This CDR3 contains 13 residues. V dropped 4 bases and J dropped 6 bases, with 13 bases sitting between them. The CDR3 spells CASSGNGGLEQYF. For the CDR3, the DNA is TGTGCCAGCAGTGGGAATGGGGGGCTCGAGCAGTACTTC.

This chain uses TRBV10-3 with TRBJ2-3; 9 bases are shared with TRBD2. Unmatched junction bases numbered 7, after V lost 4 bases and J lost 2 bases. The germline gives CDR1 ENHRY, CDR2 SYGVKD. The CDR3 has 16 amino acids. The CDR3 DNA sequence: TGTGCCATCAGTGCCAAGCGGGGGGTTAACACAGATACGCAGTATTTT. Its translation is CAISAKRGVNTDTQYF.

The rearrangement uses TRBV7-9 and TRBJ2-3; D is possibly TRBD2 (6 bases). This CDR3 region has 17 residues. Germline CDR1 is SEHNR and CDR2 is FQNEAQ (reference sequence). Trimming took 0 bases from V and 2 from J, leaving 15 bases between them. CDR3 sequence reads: CASSLAPVTRDTDTQYF. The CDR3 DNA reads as TGTGCCAGCAGCTTAGCGCCCGTGACTAGGGACACAGATACGCAGTATTTT.

Written as DNA, the CDR3 is TGCGCCAGCAGCTTGGGTCAGGAGAGTTCACCCCTCCACTTT. It encodes CASSLGQESSPLHF. The chain has TRBV5-1 and TRBJ1-6; D uncertain. Germline loops: CDR1 SGHRS, CDR2 YFSETQ. CDR3 length equals 14 residues. V was clipped by 0 bases and J by 9 bases, with 10 bases between them.

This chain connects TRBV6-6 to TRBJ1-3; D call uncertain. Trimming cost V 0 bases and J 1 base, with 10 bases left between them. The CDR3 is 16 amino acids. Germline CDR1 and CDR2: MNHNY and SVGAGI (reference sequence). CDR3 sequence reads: CASSYSISVSGNTIYF. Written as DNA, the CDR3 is TGTGCCAGCAGTTACTCGATTTCGGTTTCTGGAAACACCATATATTTT.

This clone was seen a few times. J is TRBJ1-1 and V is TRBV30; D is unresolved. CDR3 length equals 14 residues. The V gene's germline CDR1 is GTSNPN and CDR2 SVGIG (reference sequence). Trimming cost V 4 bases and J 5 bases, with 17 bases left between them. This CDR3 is CAWNSRLRRTEAFF. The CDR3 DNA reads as TGTGCCTGGAACTCTCGACTGAGAAGGACTGAAGCTTTCTTT.

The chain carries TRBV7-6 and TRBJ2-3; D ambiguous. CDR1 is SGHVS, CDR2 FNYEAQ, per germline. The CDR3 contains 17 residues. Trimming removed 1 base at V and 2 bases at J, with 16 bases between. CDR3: CASSLGGVQGLTDTQYF. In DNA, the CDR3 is TGTGCCAGCAGCTTAGGTGGGGTACAAGGGCTCACAGATACGCAGTATTTT.

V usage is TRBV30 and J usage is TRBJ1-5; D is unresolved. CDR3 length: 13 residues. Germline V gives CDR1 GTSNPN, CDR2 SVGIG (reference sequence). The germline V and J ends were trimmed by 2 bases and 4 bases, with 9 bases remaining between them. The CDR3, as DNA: TGTGCCTGGAGTCTGGATACAAATCAGCCCCAGCATTTT. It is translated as CAWSLDTNQPQHF. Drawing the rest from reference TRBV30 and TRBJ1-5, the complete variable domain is SQTIHQWPATLVQPVGSPLSLECTVEGTSNPNLYWYRQAAGRGLQLLFYSVGIGQISSEVPQNLSASRPQDRQFILSSKKLLLSDSGFYLCAWSLDTNQPQHFGDGTRLSIL.

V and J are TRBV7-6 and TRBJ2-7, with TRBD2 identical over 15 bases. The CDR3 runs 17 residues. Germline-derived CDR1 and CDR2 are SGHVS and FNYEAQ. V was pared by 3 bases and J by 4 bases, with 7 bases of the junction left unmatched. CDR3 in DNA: TGTGCCAGCAGCTTCGGACTAGCGGGAGGGCTTGGGTACGAGCAGTACTTC. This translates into CASSFGLAGGLGYEQYF.

The CDR3 sequence: CASSLLAGPQYF. The CDR3 nucleotides are TGTGCCAGTAGCTTACTAGCGGGTCCACAGTATTTT. The chain carries TRBV19 and TRBJ2-3, with 9 bases fitting TRBD2. With V trimmed by 6 bases and J by 12 bases, 7 bases remained unmatched. This CDR3 has 12 residues. Germline assignment: CDR1 LNHDA and CDR2 SQIVND (reference sequence).

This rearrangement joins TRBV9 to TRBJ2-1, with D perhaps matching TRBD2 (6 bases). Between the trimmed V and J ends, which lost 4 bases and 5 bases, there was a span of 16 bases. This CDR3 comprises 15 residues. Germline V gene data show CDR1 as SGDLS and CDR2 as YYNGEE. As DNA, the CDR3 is TGTGCCAGCAGCCCCGGGATAGCGGCCGACAATGAGCAGTTCTTC. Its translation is CASSPGIAADNEQFF.

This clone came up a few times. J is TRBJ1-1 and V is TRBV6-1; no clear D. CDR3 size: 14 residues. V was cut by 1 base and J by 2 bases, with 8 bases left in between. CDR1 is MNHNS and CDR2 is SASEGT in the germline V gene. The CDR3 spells CASSEVFGNTEAFF. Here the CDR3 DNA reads TGTGCCAGCAGTGAAGTATTCGGTAACACTGAAGCTTTCTTT.